The rows below give T cell receptor beta chains drawn from one sample of a study of human T cells and chemical hapten exposure. TCRdb reanalysed the RACE reads using MiXCR and keeps one entry per CDR3 protein. This repertoire shows under 450,000 distinct CDR3 sequences, nearly 6.5% found once; its top ten account for around 6%. This specimen consisted of whole blood, obtained in connection with sensitization to the hapten diphenylcyclopropenone (DPC). These receptors were collected from a woman between 18 and 29 years old with alopecia areata. Some clones in this sample may be carry-over from other donors' samples. The CDR3 runs from the conserved cysteine through the conserved F or W. D genes are given only for firm matches. Some rows mark clone size as missing; the rest say once, few, many or name a class of expanded clone.

J: TRBJ1-4
V: TRBV7-9
size: NA
D: NA
DNA: TGTGCCAGCAGCTTAGTTGGCCCTAATGAAAAACTGTTTTTT
CDR3: CASSLVGPNEKLFF

J: TRBJ1-2
V: TRBV7-2
size: many
D: NA
DNA: TGTGCCAGCAGCTTAGAAGGCGGCGGCTACACCTTC
CDR3: CASSLEGGGYTF

J: TRBJ1-1
V: TRBV27
size: NA
D: NA
DNA: TGTGCCAGCAGTTCGCCCGTGACGAAGAACACTGAAGCTTTCTTT
CDR3: CASSSPVTKNTEAFF

J: TRBJ1-6
V: TRBV6-4
size: many
D: TRBD1
DNA: TGTGCCAGCAGTTCCGGGACAGAAGGATTGCCCCTCCACTTT
CDR3: CASSSGTEGLPLHF

J: TRBJ1-3
V: TRBV11-2
size: many
D: TRBD1
DNA: TGTGCCAGCAGTCCAGGGGGCAGGGGCCTCTTCTCTGGAAACACCATATATTTT
CDR3: CASSPGGRGLFSGNTIYF

J: TRBJ2-1
V: TRBV24-1
size: few
D: NA
DNA: TGTGCCACCAGTGAGGCCAGGGGTTTAGGAGAGGGGAGTGAGCAGTTCTTC
CDR3: CATSEARGLGEGSEQFF

J: TRBJ1-5
V: TRBV12-3/TRBV12-4
size: many
D: NA
DNA: TGTGCCAGCAGTTTAGGGGCAGGACCCCAGCATTTT
CDR3: CASSLGAGPQHF

J: TRBJ1-5
V: TRBV6-4
size: NA
D: NA
DNA: TGTGCCAGCAGTGACGGGACGGGGCCCGGGCCCCAGCATTTT
CDR3: CASSDGTGPGPQHF

J: TRBJ2-1
V: TRBV20-1
size: many
D: TRBD2
DNA: TGCAGTGCTAGATTACTAGCGGAATACAATGAGCAGTTCTTC
CDR3: CSARLLAEYNEQFF

J: TRBJ2-3
V: TRBV18
size: NA
D: TRBD2
DNA: TGTGCCAGCTTCGACCCTGGACTAGCGGGGGGAAGCACAGATACGCAGTATTTT
CDR3: CASFDPGLAGGSTDTQYF

J: TRBJ1-6
V: TRBV12-3/TRBV12-4
size: NA
D: NA
DNA: TGTGCCAGCAGTTTAGAGGGCCCACCCCTCCACTTT
CDR3: CASSLEGPPLHF

J: TRBJ1-2
V: TRBV6-1
size: many
D: TRBD1
DNA: TGTGCCAGCGGTGGCTCCAGGACAGGGGAGGTTAAAAGCTATGGCTACACCTTC
CDR3: CASGGSRTGEVKSYGYTF

J: TRBJ2-3
V: TRBV20-1
size: few
D: NA
DNA: TGCAGTGCTAGTGTTGGGTCAGATACGCAGTATTTT
CDR3: CSASVGSDTQYF

J: TRBJ1-2
V: TRBV6-1
size: few
D: NA
DNA: TGTGCCAGCAATGAGAGGGGCCGCTGCCTCCCCAACTATGGCTACACCTTC
CDR3: CASNERGRCLPNYGYTF

J: TRBJ1-4
V: TRBV15
size: many
D: NA
DNA: TGTGCCACCAGCAGAGATAGGGAAGGGGGAAGTGAAAAACTGTTTTTT
CDR3: CATSRDREGGSEKLFF

J: TRBJ1-3
V: TRBV7-2
size: many
D: NA
DNA: TGTGCCAGCAGCAACGGAAACACCATATATTTT
CDR3: CASSNGNTIYF

J: TRBJ2-5
V: TRBV12-3/TRBV12-4
size: many
D: NA
DNA: TGTGCCAGCAGTTCGAACGTCGGGCCTGGGGAGACCCAGTACTTC
CDR3: CASSSNVGPGETQYF

J: TRBJ2-3
V: TRBV4-1
size: NA
D: TRBD1
DNA: TGCGCCAGCAGCCAGGTCGACAGGGATGCAGATACGCAGTATTTT
CDR3: CASSQVDRDADTQYF

J: TRBJ2-6
V: TRBV4-1
size: NA
D: NA
DNA: TGCGCCAGCAGCCAAGGGGTTGGGGACTCTGGGGCCAACGTCCTGACTTTC
CDR3: CASSQGVGDSGANVLTF

J: TRBJ1-1
V: TRBV6-1
size: many
D: NA
DNA: TGTGCCAGCAGCGAGGACATACCTCCCACTGAAGCTTTCTTT
CDR3: CASSEDIPPTEAFF

J: TRBJ1-1
V: TRBV6-2/TRBV6-3
size: many
D: NA
DNA: TGTGCCAGCAGCCCCCAAGGGCAGAATGAAGCTTTCTTT
CDR3: CASSPQGQNEAFF

J: TRBJ2-3
V: TRBV20-1
size: many
D: NA
DNA: TGCAGTGCCCCTTTCGGCCAGGCGATCACAGATACGCAGTATTTT
CDR3: CSAPFGQAITDTQYF

J: TRBJ1-1
V: TRBV5-6
size: once
D: TRBD1
DNA: TGTGCCAGCAGTCCCCCGAGACAGGGGGCAAGGAGTGAAGCTTTCTTT
CDR3: CASSPPRQGARSEAFF

J: TRBJ1-2
V: TRBV3-1
size: NA
D: NA
DNA: TGTGCCAGCAGCCAAGGGTCTTGGGGACATAACTATGGCTACACCTTC
CDR3: CASSQGSWGHNYGYTF

J: TRBJ2-6
V: TRBV5-1
size: many
D: NA
DNA: TGCGCCAGCAGCAGAAGGGACGGAGACTCTGGGGCCAACGTCCTGACTTTC
CDR3: CASSRRDGDSGANVLTF

J: TRBJ1-2
V: TRBV3-1
size: many
D: TRBD1
DNA: TGTGCCAGCAGCCAAACAGGGGGCAACTATGGCTACACCTTC
CDR3: CASSQTGGNYGYTF

J: TRBJ1-6
V: TRBV20-1
size: many
D: TRBD1
DNA: TGCAGTGCTAGGGGGGAACAGGGGGCGAAATCCCTCCACTTT
CDR3: CSARGEQGAKSLHF

J: TRBJ1-6
V: TRBV6-4
size: many
D: TRBD1
DNA: TGTGCCAGCAGTTCGGGACAGAATAATTCACCCCTCCACTTT
CDR3: CASSSGQNNSPLHF

J: TRBJ1-2
V: TRBV6-5
size: many
D: NA
DNA: TGTGCCAGCAGTTACGCCTCCTCGCAGAACTATGGCTACACCTTC
CDR3: CASSYASSQNYGYTF

J: TRBJ2-3
V: TRBV4-3
size: NA
D: TRBD2
DNA: TGCGCCAGCAGCCAAGATCAACCCAGCGGGGTTTACACAGATACGCAGTATTTT
CDR3: CASSQDQPSGVYTDTQYF

J: TRBJ2-7
V: TRBV5-1
size: many
D: NA
DNA: TGCGCCAGCAGCTATGGCTCCGGGGACTACGAGCAGTACTTC
CDR3: CASSYGSGDYEQYF

J: TRBJ2-3
V: TRBV4-3
size: many
D: TRBD2
DNA: TGCGCCAGCAGCCAAGATCGGAGCGGGGGACCGGATACGCAGTATTTT
CDR3: CASSQDRSGGPDTQYF

J: TRBJ1-2
V: TRBV3-1
size: few
D: NA
DNA: TGTGCCAGCAGCCCGGGACAATACTATGGCTACACCTTC
CDR3: CASSPGQYYGYTF

J: TRBJ2-4
V: TRBV27
size: few
D: NA
DNA: TGTGCCAGCAGTTTGCAGGGGGCCAAAAACATTCAGTACTTC
CDR3: CASSLQGAKNIQYF

J: TRBJ2-3
V: TRBV24-1
size: many
D: NA
DNA: TGTGCCACCGAAGGGGACACCACAGATACGCAGTATTTT
CDR3: CATEGDTTDTQYF

J: TRBJ1-1
V: TRBV5-6
size: many
D: TRBD1
DNA: TGTGCCAGCAGCTGGACAGGTAGCGGCACTGAAGCTTTCTTT
CDR3: CASSWTGSGTEAFF

J: TRBJ1-2
V: TRBV6-5
size: many
D: TRBD1
DNA: TGTGCCAGCAGAATGGGACAGGGGAACTATGGCTACACCTTC
CDR3: CASRMGQGNYGYTF

J: TRBJ2-5
V: TRBV13
size: few
D: NA
DNA: TGTGCCAGCAGCTCCCGTGGGACCCAAGAGACCCAGTACTTC
CDR3: CASSSRGTQETQYF